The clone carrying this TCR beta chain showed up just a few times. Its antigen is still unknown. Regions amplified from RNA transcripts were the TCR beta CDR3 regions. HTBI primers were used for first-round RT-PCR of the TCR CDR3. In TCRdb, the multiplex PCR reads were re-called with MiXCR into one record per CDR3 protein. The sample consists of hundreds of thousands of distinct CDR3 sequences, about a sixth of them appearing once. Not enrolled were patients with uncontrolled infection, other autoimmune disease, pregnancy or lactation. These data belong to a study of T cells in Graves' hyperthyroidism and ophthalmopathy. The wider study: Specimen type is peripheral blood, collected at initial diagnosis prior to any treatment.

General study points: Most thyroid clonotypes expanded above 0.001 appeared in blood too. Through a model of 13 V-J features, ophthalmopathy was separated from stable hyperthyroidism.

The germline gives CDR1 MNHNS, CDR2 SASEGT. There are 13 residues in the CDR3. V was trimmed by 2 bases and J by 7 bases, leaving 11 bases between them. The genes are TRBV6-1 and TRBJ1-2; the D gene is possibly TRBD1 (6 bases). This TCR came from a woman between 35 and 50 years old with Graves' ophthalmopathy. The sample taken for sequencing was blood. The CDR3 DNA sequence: TGTGCCAGCAGTGAATTGTCAGGGGTTGGCTACACCTTC. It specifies CASSELSGVGYTF.